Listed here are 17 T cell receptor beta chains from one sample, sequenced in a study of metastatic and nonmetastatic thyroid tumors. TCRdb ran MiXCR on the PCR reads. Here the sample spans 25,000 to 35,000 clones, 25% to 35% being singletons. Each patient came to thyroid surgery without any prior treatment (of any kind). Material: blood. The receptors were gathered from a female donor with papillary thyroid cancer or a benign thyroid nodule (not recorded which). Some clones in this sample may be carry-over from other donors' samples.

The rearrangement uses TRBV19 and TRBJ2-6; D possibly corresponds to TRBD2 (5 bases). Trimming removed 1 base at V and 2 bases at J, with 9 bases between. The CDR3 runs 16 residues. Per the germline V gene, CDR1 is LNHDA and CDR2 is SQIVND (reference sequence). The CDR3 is CASSIGGGAGANVLTF. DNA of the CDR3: TGTGCCAGTAGTATAGGTGGAGGTGCTGGGGCCAACGTCCTGACTTTC.

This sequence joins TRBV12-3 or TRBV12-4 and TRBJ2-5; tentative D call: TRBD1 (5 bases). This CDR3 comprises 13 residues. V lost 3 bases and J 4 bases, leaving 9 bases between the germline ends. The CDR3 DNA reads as TGTGCCAGCAGTTTGGGGCAGAGAGAGACCCAGTACTTC. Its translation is CASSLGQRETQYF.

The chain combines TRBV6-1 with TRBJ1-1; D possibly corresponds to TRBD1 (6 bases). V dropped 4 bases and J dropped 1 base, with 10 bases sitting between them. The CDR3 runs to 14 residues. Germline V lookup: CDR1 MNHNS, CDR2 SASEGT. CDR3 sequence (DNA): TGTGCCAGCAGTGTCAGGGGATGGAACACTGAAGCTTTCTTT. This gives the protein CASSVRGWNTEAFF.

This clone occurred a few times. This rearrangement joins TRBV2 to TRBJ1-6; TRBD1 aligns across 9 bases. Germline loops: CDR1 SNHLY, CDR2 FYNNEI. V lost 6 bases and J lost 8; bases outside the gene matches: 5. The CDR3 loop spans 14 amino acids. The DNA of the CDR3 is TGTGCCAGCAGCGAGGACAGGGGATATTCACCCCTCCACTTT. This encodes CASSEDRGYSPLHF. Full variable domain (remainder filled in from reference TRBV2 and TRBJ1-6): EPEVTQTPSHQVTQMGQEVILRCVPISNHLYFYWYRQILGQKVEFLVSFYNNEISEKSEIFDDQFSVERPDGSNFTLKIRSTKLEDSAMYFCASSEDRGYSPLHFGNGTRLTVT.

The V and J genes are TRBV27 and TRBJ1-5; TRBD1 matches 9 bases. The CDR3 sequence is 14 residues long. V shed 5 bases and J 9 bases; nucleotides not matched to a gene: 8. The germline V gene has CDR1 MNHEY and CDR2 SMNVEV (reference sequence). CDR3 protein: CASSTDRGKPPQHF. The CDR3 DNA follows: TGTGCCAGCAGTACCGACAGGGGGAAACCGCCCCAGCATTTT.

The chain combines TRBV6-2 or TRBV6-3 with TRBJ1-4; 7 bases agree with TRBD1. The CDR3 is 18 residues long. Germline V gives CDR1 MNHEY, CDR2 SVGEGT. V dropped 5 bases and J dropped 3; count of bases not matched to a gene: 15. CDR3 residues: CASSNTHPDRIPNEKLFF. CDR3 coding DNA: TGTGCCAGCAGTAACACACATCCGGACAGGATCCCTAATGAAAAACTGTTTTTT.

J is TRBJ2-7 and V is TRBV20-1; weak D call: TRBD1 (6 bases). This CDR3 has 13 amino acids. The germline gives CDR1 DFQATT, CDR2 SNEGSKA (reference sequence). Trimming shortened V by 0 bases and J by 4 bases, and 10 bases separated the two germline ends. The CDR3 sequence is CSARDVQGYEQYF. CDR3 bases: TGCAGTGCTAGAGATGTACAGGGATACGAGCAGTACTTC.

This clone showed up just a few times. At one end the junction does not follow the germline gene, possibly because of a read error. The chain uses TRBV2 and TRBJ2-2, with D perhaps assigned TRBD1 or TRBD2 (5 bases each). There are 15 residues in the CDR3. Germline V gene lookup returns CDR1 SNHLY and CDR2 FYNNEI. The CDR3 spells CASIFRGADTVELFF. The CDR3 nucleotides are TGTGCCAGCATATTTAGGGGAGCGGATACCGTGGAGCTGTTTTTT.

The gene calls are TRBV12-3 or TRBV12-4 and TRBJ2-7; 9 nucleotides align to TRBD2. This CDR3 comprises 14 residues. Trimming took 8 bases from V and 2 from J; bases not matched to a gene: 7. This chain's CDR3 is CASGLAGVTYEQYF. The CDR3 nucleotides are TGTGCCAGCGGGTTAGCGGGGGTGACCTACGAGCAGTACTTC.

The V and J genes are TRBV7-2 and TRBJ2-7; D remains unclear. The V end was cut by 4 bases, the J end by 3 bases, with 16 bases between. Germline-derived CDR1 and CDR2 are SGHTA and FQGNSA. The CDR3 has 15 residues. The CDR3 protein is CASSSTSGVGYEQYF. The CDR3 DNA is TGTGCCAGCAGCTCCACCTCCGGAGTAGGCTACGAGCAGTACTTC.

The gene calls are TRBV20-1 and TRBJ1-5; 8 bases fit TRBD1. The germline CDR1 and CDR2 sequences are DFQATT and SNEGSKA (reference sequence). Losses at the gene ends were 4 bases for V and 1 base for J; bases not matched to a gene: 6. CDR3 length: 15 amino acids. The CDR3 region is CSATRPGGSNQPQHF. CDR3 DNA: TGCAGTGCTACCCGTCCAGGGGGCAGCAATCAGCCCCAGCATTTT.

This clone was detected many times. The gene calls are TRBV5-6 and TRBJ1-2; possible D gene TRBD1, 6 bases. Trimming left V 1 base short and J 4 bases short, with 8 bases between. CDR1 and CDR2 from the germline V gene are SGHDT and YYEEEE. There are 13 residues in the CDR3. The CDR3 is CASSLKGGYGYTF. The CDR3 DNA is TGTGCCAGCAGCTTGAAAGGGGGCTATGGCTACACCTTC. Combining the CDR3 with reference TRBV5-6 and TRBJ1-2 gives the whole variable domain DAGVTQSPTHLIKTRGQQVTLRCSPKSGHDTVSWYQQALGQGPQFIFQYYEEEERQRGNFPDRFSGHQFPNYSSELNVNALLLGDSALYLCASSLKGGYGYTFGSGTRLTVV.

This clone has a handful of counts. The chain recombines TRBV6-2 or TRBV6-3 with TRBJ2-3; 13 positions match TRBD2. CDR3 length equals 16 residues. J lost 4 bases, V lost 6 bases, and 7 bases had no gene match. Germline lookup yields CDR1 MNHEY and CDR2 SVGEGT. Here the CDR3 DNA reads TGTGCCAGCAGGCGTACTAGCGGGGGGGCCGCAGATACGCAGTATTTT. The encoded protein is CASRRTSGGAADTQYF.

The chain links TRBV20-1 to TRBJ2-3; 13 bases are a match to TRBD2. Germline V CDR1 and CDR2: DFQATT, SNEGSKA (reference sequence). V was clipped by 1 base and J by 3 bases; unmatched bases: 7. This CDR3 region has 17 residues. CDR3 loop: CSARVTTSGGQTDTQYF. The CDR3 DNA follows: TGCAGTGCTAGAGTAACGACTAGCGGGGGGCAGACAGATACGCAGTATTTT.

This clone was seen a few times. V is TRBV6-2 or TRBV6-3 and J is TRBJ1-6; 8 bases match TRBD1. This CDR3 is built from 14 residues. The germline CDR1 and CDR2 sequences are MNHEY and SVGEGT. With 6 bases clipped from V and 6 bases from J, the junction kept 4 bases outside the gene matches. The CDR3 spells CASRMTGVNSPLHF. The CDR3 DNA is TGTGCCAGCAGGATGACAGGGGTTAATTCACCCCTCCACTTT.

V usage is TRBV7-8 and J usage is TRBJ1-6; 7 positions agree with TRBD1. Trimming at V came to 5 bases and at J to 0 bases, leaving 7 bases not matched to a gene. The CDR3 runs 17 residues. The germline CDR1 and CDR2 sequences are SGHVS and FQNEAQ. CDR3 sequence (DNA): TGTGCCAGCAGCAGAGCGGGACAGAGCTCCTATAATTCACCCCTCCACTTT. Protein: CASSRAGQSSYNSPLHF.

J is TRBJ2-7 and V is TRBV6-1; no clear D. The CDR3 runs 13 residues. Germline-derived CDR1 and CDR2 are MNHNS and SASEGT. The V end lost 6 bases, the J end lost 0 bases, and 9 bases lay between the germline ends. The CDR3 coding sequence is TGTGCCAGCAGCAGGCCCCCCTCCTACGAGCAGTACTTC. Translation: CASSRPPSYEQYF.